This paragraph reports one TCR beta chain. The sample originates from a study of blood T cell repertoires in COVID-19. Study-level information: In each case, the material was cDNA or gDNA derived from T cells, B-cell-depleted T cells, or PBMCs.

Germline V gene data show CDR1 as LGHNT and CDR2 as FRNRAP. CDR3 length: 15 residues. Trimming removed 1 base from V and 1 base from J, with 11 bases in between. In the original analysis: Quantification of nucleated cells was approximated via reference gene primer amplification. TCRdb's copy holds only in-frame clones and misses some; the assay was immunoSEQ multiplex PCR. Clonal size and the V and J genes are those of that table, whereas D and trimming came from the DNA. The profile shows under 500,000 clones, 70% to 90% of them singletons. Study members were between 18 and 89 years old and lived in 24 US regions.

Material for sequencing was PBMCs or T cells enriched from blood (not recorded which). The rearrangement links TRBV12-5 to TRBJ2-7, with D uncertain. This receptor was taken from a woman aged 18 to 35 with acute COVID-19. CDR3 sequence: CASGLARMSSYEQYF. For the CDR3, the DNA is TGTGCTAGTGGTTTGGCCAGAATGTCGTCCTACGAGCAGTACTTC.